Listed below are T cell receptor beta chains from one sample, sequenced in a study of Graves' ophthalmopathy and Graves' hyperthyroidism. Using its own MiXCR run on the multiplex PCR reads, TCRdb lists one record per CDR3 protein. The sample records hundreds of thousands of distinct CDR3 sequences, 22% being singletons. The sequenced sample was peripheral blood. The receptors originated from a woman younger than 35 with stable Graves' hyperthyroidism. Some clones in this sample may be carry-over from other donors' samples. The CDR3 runs from the conserved cysteine through the conserved F or W. The order of the fields is D gene, CDR3 length, J gene, clone size, V gene, CDR3 protein, CDR3 DNA. The D gene is left open where the match is weak. Not all rows give a size; the values are once, few, many and, for expanded clones, a class.

D: NA; length: 13; J: TRBJ1-1; size: many; V: TRBV12-3/TRBV12-4; CDR3: CASSLGASTEAFF; DNA: TGTGCCAGCAGTTTAGGTGCGTCCACTGAAGCTTTCTTT
D: TRBD2; length: 13; J: TRBJ2-7; size: NA; V: TRBV6-1; CDR3: CASSEIAGGLQYF; DNA: TGTGCCAGCAGTGAAATAGCGGGCGGCTTACAGTACTTC
D: TRBD1; length: 17; J: TRBJ1-2; size: few; V: TRBV4-2; CDR3: CASSPRGQEGIYYGYTF; DNA: TGTGCCAGCAGCCCAAGAGGACAGGAGGGGATTTACTATGGCTACACCTTC
D: TRBD1; length: 15; J: TRBJ2-7; size: NA; V: TRBV12-3/TRBV12-4; CDR3: CASSFAGQGAGEQYF; DNA: TGTGCCAGCAGTTTTGCGGGGCAGGGGGCAGGAGAGCAGTACTTC
D: NA; length: 10; J: TRBJ1-2; size: many; V: TRBV11-2; CDR3: CASREYGYTF; DNA: TGTGCCAGCCGAGAGTATGGCTACACCTTC
D: TRBD2; length: 14; J: TRBJ2-7; size: many; V: TRBV28; CDR3: CANSPGRETYEQYF; DNA: TGTGCCAACTCCCCCGGGCGGGAGACATACGAGCAGTACTTC
D: TRBD1; length: 19; J: TRBJ1-2; size: NA; V: TRBV25-1; CDR3: CASSEYGFGTGGPRDGYTF; DNA: TGTGCCAGCAGTGAATACGGATTCGGGACAGGGGGCCCGAGGGATGGCTACACCTTC
D: TRBD2; length: 16; J: TRBJ2-7; size: many; V: TRBV20-1; CDR3: CSASTSGIYFTYEQYF; DNA: TGCAGTGCCTCGACTAGCGGGATCTACTTTACCTACGAGCAGTACTTC
D: TRBD1; length: 13; J: TRBJ1-1; size: NA; V: TRBV29-1; CDR3: CSVADRGLTEAFF; DNA: TGCAGCGTCGCGGACAGGGGGCTCACTGAAGCTTTCTTT
D: TRBD2; length: 16; J: TRBJ2-5; size: few; V: TRBV6-1; CDR3: CASSEVGLAEQETQYF; DNA: TGTGCCAGCAGCGAGGTGGGACTAGCGGAACAAGAGACCCAGTACTTC
D: TRBD1; length: 14; J: TRBJ1-1; size: NA; V: TRBV6-2/TRBV6-3; CDR3: CASSYSRGQGAAFF; DNA: TGTGCCAGCAGTTACTCGAGAGGACAGGGTGCAGCTTTCTTT
D: NA; length: 13; J: TRBJ1-2; size: many; V: TRBV28; CDR3: CASSDFPSCGYTF; DNA: TGTGCCAGCAGTGACTTTCCCTCCTGTGGCTACACCTTC
D: TRBD2; length: 16; J: TRBJ2-6; size: few; V: TRBV9; CDR3: CASSSGDSGGNNVLTF; DNA: TGTGCCAGCAGCTCCGGTGACAGCGGGGGTAATAACGTCCTGACTTTC
D: NA; length: 15; J: TRBJ1-1; size: many; V: TRBV28; CDR3: CASSLFRQANTEAFF; DNA: TGTGCCAGCAGTTTATTCCGGCAGGCGAACACTGAAGCTTTCTTT
D: NA; length: 14; J: TRBJ2-5; size: many; V: TRBV6-2/TRBV6-3; CDR3: CASTPKQTQETQYF; DNA: TGTGCCAGCACCCCGAAACAGACCCAAGAGACCCAGTACTTC
D: NA; length: 19; J: TRBJ1-1; size: many; V: TRBV12-3/TRBV12-4; CDR3: CASSIIADRRVDTNTEAFF; DNA: TGTGCCAGCAGTATTATCGCAGACAGAAGGGTCGATACGAACACTGAAGCTTTCTTT
D: NA; length: 14; J: TRBJ2-2; size: few; V: TRBV20-1; CDR3: CSAQTGTITGELFF; DNA: TGCAGTGCTCAAACTGGGACAATCACCGGGGAGCTGTTTTTT
D: TRBD1; length: 15; J: TRBJ1-5; size: NA; V: TRBV6-1; CDR3: CASSRDRAQGQPQHF; DNA: TGTGCCAGCAGCCGTGACAGGGCGCAGGGGCAGCCCCAGCATTTT
D: TRBD2; length: 14; J: TRBJ2-7; size: few; V: TRBV30; CDR3: CAGKGSSGSYEQYF; DNA: TGTGCCGGCAAAGGGTCTAGCGGGAGCTACGAGCAGTACTTC
D: NA; length: 13; J: TRBJ1-1; size: NA; V: TRBV28; CDR3: CASSKSMNTEAFF; DNA: TGTGCCAGCAGTAAATCTATGAACACTGAAGCTTTCTTT
D: NA; length: 14; J: TRBJ1-3; size: many; V: TRBV6-1; CDR3: CASRTGTTGNTIYF; DNA: TGTGCCAGCCGAACCGGGACAACTGGAAACACCATATATTTT
D: NA; length: 15; J: TRBJ1-1; size: many; V: TRBV6-5; CDR3: CASSYSPVNRAEAFF; DNA: TGTGCCAGCAGTTACTCGCCAGTCAATAGGGCTGAAGCTTTCTTT
D: NA; length: 15; J: TRBJ1-1; size: NA; V: TRBV20-1; CDR3: CSARDSGQGNTEAFF; DNA: TGCAGTGCTAGAGATTCGGGGCAGGGGAACACTGAAGCTTTCTTT
D: TRBD1; length: 16; J: TRBJ2-3; size: NA; V: TRBV5-1; CDR3: CASSLEQGARTDTQYF; DNA: TGCGCCAGCAGCTTGGAACAGGGGGCTCGCACAGATACGCAGTATTTT
D: TRBD2; length: 14; J: TRBJ2-5; size: NA; V: TRBV6-1; CDR3: CASSRLAGGGTQYF; DNA: TGTGCCAGCAGTCGACTAGCGGGGGGGGGGACCCAGTACTTC
D: NA; length: 13; J: TRBJ1-1; size: NA; V: TRBV30; CDR3: CAWRRRAATEAFF; DNA: TGTGCCTGGAGGAGGCGGGCGGCCACTGAAGCTTTCTTT
D: TRBD1; length: 15; J: TRBJ1-5; size: many; V: TRBV20-1; CDR3: CSARRTGVGNQPQHF; DNA: TGCAGTGCTAGGCGGACAGGGGTGGGCAATCAGCCCCAGCATTTT
D: NA; length: 12; J: TRBJ2-7; size: NA; V: TRBV6-1; CDR3: CASSATLREQYF; DNA: TGTGCCAGCAGTGCGACCCTACGAGAGCAGTACTTC
D: NA; length: 16; J: TRBJ2-7; size: many; V: TRBV6-5; CDR3: CASSSYWPASSHEQYF; DNA: TGTGCCAGCAGTTCATATTGGCCGGCGAGCTCCCACGAGCAGTACTTC
D: TRBD1; length: 16; J: TRBJ2-5; size: many; V: TRBV19; CDR3: CASSTSRTGGGETQYF; DNA: TGTGCCAGTAGTACCTCAAGGACAGGGGGCGGGGAGACCCAGTACTTC
D: NA; length: 16; J: TRBJ1-3; size: NA; V: TRBV4-2; CDR3: CASSQNQGASGHTIYF; DNA: TGTGCCAGCAGCCAAAACCAGGGCGCGAGTGGTCACACCATATATTTT
D: NA; length: 16; J: TRBJ1-1; size: many; V: TRBV6-2/TRBV6-3; CDR3: CASTDLPHTGNTEAFF; DNA: TGTGCCAGCACCGATCTTCCCCATACAGGGAACACTGAAGCTTTCTTT
D: TRBD2; length: 19; J: TRBJ2-4; size: many; V: TRBV11-2; CDR3: CASSLLPGTSGGWGNIQYF; DNA: TGTGCCAGCAGCCTACTACCCGGGACTAGCGGGGGGTGGGGGAACATTCAGTACTTC
D: NA; length: 15; J: TRBJ2-7; size: NA; V: TRBV19; CDR3: CASSIVAGSSYEQYF; DNA: TGTGCCAGTAGTATCGTGGCAGGGAGCTCCTACGAGCAGTACTTC
D: NA; length: 12; J: TRBJ1-1; size: many; V: TRBV5-4; CDR3: CASSLLGNKAFF; DNA: TGTGCCAGCAGCTTATTGGGAAATAAAGCTTTCTTT
D: TRBD2; length: 15; J: TRBJ2-5; size: few; V: TRBV19; CDR3: CASSMTSGYQETQYF; DNA: TGTGCCAGTAGTATGACTAGCGGGTACCAAGAGACCCAGTACTTC
D: TRBD1; length: 14; J: TRBJ1-2; size: many; V: TRBV6-5; CDR3: CASSPGTGPYGYTF; DNA: TGTGCCAGCAGCCCCGGGACAGGTCCCTATGGCTACACCTTC